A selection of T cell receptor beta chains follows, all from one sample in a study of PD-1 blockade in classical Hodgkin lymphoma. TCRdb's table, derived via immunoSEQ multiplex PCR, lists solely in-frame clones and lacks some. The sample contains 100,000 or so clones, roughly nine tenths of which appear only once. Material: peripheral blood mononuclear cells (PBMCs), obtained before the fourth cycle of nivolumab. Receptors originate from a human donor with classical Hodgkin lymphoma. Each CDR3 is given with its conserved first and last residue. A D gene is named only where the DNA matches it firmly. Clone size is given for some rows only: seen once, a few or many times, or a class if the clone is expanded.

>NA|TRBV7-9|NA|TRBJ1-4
CASSPTRSEKLFF
TGTGCCAGCAGCCCTACTCGTAGTGAAAAACTGTTTTTT
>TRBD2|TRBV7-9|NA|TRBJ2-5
CASSSSGGAYQETQYF
TGTGCCAGCAGCTCAAGCGGGGGGGCGTACCAAGAGACCCAGTACTTC
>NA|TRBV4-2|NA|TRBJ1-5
CASSQEVRDSNQPQHF
TGTGCCAGCAGCCAAGAGGTTAGGGATAGCAATCAGCCCCAGCATTTT
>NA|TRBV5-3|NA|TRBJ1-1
CARSLYPLFEEGGGGTEAFF
TGTGCCAGAAGCTTGTATCCCTTGTTCGAGGAAGGTGGAGGGGGAACTGAAGCTTTCTTT
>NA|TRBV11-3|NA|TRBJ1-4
CASSLVCRARANEKLFF
TGTGCCAGCAGCTTAGTTTGCCGGGCGAGGGCTAATGAAAAACTGTTTTTT
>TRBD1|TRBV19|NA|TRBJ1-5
CASSPGGAPQHF
TGTGCCAGTAGTCCAGGGGGGGCTCCCCAGCATTTT
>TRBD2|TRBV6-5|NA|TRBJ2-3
CATAGGASDTDTQYF
TGTGCCACGGCGGGGGGCGCAAGTGACACAGATACGCAGTATTTT
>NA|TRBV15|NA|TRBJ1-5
CATSRDTNQPQHF
TGTGCCACCAGCAGAGATACCAATCAGCCCCAGCATTTT
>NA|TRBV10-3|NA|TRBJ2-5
CAISESRTPSWETQYF
TGTGCCATCAGTGAGTCTAGGACGCCTTCTTGGGAGACCCAGTACTTC
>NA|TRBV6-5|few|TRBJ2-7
CASSYGTYDEQYF
TGTGCCAGCAGTTACGGGACGTACGACGAGCAGTACTTC
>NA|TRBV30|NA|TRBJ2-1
CAWSPPLGSSYNEQFF
TGTGCCTGGAGTCCGCCGTTGGGGTCCTCCTACAATGAGCAGTTCTTC
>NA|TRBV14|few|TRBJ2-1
CASSPFRNEQFF
TGTGCCAGCAGCCCGTTCCGGAATGAGCAGTTCTTC
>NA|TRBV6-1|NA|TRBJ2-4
CASSVDPAKNIQYF
TGTGCCAGCAGTGTAGACCCGGCCAAAAACATTCAGTACTTC
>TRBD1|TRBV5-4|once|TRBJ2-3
CASSLSGQGADTQYF
TGTGCCAGCAGCTTGTCGGGACAGGGGGCCGATACGCAGTATTTT
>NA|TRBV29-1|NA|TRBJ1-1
CSVVEAGNTEAFF
TGCAGCGTTGTAGAGGCGGGGAACACTGAAGCTTTCTTT
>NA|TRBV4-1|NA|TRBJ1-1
CASSQDTLNTEAFF
TGCGCCAGCAGCCAAGACACCCTGAACACTGAAGCTTTCTTT
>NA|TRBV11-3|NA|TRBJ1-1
CASSLNSRNTEAFF
TGTGCCAGCAGCTTAAATTCGAGGAACACTGAAGCTTTCTTT
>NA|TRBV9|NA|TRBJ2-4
CASGGDGNIQYF
TGTGCCAGCGGGGGAGACGGGAACATTCAGTACTTC
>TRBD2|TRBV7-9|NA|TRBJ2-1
CASSRTSGGYGEQFF
TGTGCCAGCAGCCGGACTAGCGGGGGGTATGGGGAGCAGTTCTTC
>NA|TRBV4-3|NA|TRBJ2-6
CASSQDRQLSGANVLTF
TGCGCCAGCAGCCAAGATCGACAGCTCTCTGGGGCCAACGTCCTGACTTTC
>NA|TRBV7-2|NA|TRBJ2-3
CASSLESGRETQYF
TGTGCCAGCAGCTTAGAATCTGGTAGGGAGACGCAGTATTTT
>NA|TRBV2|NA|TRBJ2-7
CASSVNVWATYEQYF
TGTGCCAGCAGTGTTAATGTGTGGGCCACCTACGAGCAGTACTTC
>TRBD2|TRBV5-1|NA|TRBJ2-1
CASSFRQMTSAVDEQFF
TGCGCCAGCAGCTTCCGACAAATGACTAGCGCGGTAGATGAGCAGTTCTTC
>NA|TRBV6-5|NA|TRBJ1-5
CASSYSGQVNQPQHF
TGTGCCAGCAGTTACTCGGGACAAGTCAATCAGCCCCAGCATTTT
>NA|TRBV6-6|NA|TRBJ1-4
CASSYQQNSNEKLFF
TGTGCCAGCAGTTACCAACAGAATTCCAATGAAAAACTGTTTTTT
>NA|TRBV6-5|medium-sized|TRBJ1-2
CASSSQGGGAGYTF
TGTGCCAGCAGCTCACAGGGAGGTGGTGCGGGCTACACCTTC
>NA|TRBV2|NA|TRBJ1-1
CASSELGKVHTEAFF
TGTGCCAGCAGTGAGTTAGGGAAGGTCCACACTGAAGCTTTCTTT
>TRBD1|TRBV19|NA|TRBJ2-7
CASTPGQGAEEQYF
TGTGCCAGTACCCCCGGACAGGGGGCTGAGGAGCAGTACTTC
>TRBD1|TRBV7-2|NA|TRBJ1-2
CASSRQGSSYGYTF
TGTGCCAGCAGCCGACAGGGTTCGAGCTATGGCTACACCTTC
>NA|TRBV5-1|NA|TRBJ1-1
CASSLGDTEAFF
TGCGCCAGCAGCTTGGGTGACACTGAAGCTTTCTTT
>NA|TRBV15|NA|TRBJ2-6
CAILTGANVLTF
TGTGCCATCTTAACTGGGGCCAACGTCCTGACTTTC
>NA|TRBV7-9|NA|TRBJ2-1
CASSWESGSEYNEQFF
TGTGCCAGCAGCTGGGAGTCCGGTTCAGAGTACAATGAGCAGTTCTTC
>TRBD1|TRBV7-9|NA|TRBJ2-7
CASSSRDRSYEQYF
TGTGCCAGCAGCTCACGGGACAGGTCTTACGAGCAGTACTTC
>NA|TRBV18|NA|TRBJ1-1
CASSPGVSLGTEAFF
TGTGCCAGCTCACCTGGGGTTAGCCTGGGCACTGAAGCTTTCTTT
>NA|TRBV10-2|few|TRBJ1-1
CASSELEDDTEAFF
TGCGCCAGCAGTGAACTGGAGGACGACACTGAAGCTTTCTTT
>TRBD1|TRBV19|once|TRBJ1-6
CASSKGQGSNSPLHF
TGTGCCAGTAGTAAGGGACAGGGCAGTAATTCACCCCTCCACTTT
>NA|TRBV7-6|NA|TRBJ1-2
CASSSFLGDHGYTF
TGTGCCAGCAGCTCGTTCTTGGGGGACCACGGCTACACCTTC
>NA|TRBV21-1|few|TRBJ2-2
CASSASRGQGGELFF
TGTGCCAGCAGCGCGTCCCGAGGACAGGGAGGGGAGCTGTTTTTT
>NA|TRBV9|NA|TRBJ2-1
CASSPRAREKEQFF
TGTGCCAGCAGCCCCCGTGCGAGGGAGAAGGAGCAGTTCTTC
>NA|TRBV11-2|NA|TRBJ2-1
CATTVYGVGARFF
TGTGCCACTACGGTATATGGAGTCGGGGCGAGGTTCTTC
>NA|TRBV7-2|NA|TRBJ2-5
CASSSAGTSQETQYF
TGTGCCAGCAGCTCTGCCGGTACGAGTCAAGAGACCCAGTACTTC
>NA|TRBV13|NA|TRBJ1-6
CASTELSGGRSPLHF
TGTGCCAGCACCGAACTGAGCGGGGGGAGGTCACCCCTCCACTTT
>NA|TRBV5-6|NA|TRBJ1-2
CASSWATWPYGYTF
TGTGCCAGCAGCTGGGCGACATGGCCATATGGCTACACCTTC
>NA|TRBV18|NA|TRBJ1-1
CASSPDWGTEAFF
TGTGCCAGCTCACCAGACTGGGGCACTGAAGCTTTCTTT
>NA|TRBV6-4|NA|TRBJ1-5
CASSPGADNQPQHF
TGTGCCAGCAGCCCCGGAGCCGATAATCAGCCCCAGCATTTT
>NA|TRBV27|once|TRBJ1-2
CASSLEKDRLRGYTF
TGTGCCAGCAGTTTAGAAAAAGACAGGTTGCGGGGCTACACCTTC
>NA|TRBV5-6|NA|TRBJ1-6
CASSLGAGVSYNSPLHF
TGTGCCAGCAGCTTGGGGGCAGGAGTCTCCTATAATTCACCCCTCCACTTT
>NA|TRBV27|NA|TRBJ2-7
CASSLQGRQYF
TGTGCCAGCAGTCTACAGGGTAGGCAGTACTTC
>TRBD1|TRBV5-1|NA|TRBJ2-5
CASTQDRVETQYF
TGCGCCAGCACCCAGGACAGGGTGGAGACCCAGTACTTC
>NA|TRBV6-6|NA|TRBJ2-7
CASSPLPAGLYEQYF
TGTGCCAGCAGTCCCCTCCCAGCAGGCCTCTACGAGCAGTACTTC
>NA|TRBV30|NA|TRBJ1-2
CAWTEEDKGYTF
TGTGCCTGGACCGAGGAAGATAAGGGCTACACCTTC
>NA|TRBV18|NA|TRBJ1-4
CASSPDYSGEKLFF
TGTGCCAGCTCACCAGACTACAGCGGTGAAAAACTGTTTTTT
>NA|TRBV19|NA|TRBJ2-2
CASTFPGDPNTGELFF
TGTGCCAGTACTTTCCCAGGCGATCCGAACACCGGGGAGCTGTTTTTT